This paragraph reports one TCR beta chain. Its antigen remains unidentified. These data originate in a study of shared clonotypes between healthy human individuals. Study details: A couple of women and three men aged 18 to 49 served as donors. Study-wide results and limits: Larger estimated richness was generally seen in naive subsets than in memory subsets. Between a few donors, naive CD4 clonotypes were shared at a level of approximately 5%. Researchers sampled only blood; tissue repertoires likely differ.

CDR3 length: 16 amino acids. CDR1 and CDR2 from the germline V gene are SEHNR and FQNEAQ (reference sequence). The junction had 7 bases not matched to a gene; V was cut back by 5 bases and J by 1 base. Using immunoSEQ multiplex PCR, the repertoire was profiled, and TCRdb retains in-frame clones only, with some absent. The sample shows 800,000 to 950,000 clones, roughly 96% of them seen only once. Naive CD8 populations comprised CD45RO-negative cells positively selected for CCR7, excluding terminally differentiated effector memory CD45RA+ cells. This chain connects TRBV7-9 to TRBJ1-5; TRBD1 aligns across 8 bases. The receptor was isolated from a man younger than 45 in good health. Material for sequencing was naive CD8+ T cells sorted from blood. CDR3 in amino acids: CASSRGQGRSNQPQHF. CDR3 nucleotide sequence: TGTGCCAGCAGCCGAGGACAGGGCCGGAGCAATCAGCCCCAGCATTTT.